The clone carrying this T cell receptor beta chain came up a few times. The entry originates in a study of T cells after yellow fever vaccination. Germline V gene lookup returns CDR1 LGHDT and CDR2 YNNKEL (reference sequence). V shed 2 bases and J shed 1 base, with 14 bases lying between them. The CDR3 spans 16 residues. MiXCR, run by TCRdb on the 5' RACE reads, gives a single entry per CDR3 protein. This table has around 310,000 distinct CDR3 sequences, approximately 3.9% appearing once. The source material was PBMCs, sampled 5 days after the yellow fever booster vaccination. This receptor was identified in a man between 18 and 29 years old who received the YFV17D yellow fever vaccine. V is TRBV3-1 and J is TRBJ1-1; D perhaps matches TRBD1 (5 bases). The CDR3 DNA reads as TGTGCCAGCAGCCAAAGCTTGCGAGGGGCGAACACTGAAGCTTTCTTT. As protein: CASSQSLRGANTEAFF.